One T cell receptor beta chain is described in this entry. Patients at the Seattle site were enrolled during active infection and followed longitudinally. Per the original data handling: Counts of nucleated cells, estimated from reference gene primer amplification, were obtained. Repertoires were generated with immunoSEQ multiplex PCR, while TCRdb's copy carries only in-frame clones and drops some. V, J and clone size derive from that table, while D and trimming were established from the DNA sequence. This sample yields tens of thousands of clones, of which 80% are seen a single time; about 20% belongs to the top ten. These data come from a study of blood T cell repertoires in COVID-19. On the study more broadly: Both acute and convalescent COVID-19 samples were obtained from the United States, Italy and Spain. From T cells, B-cell-depleted T cells, or PBMCs came the material, which was cDNA or gDNA.

With 1 base removed from V and 2 bases from J, the gap between germline ends came to 9 bases. This CDR3 comprises 14 residues. Germline V gives CDR1 SEHNR, CDR2 FQNEAQ (reference sequence). Sequenced input: peripheral blood. The TCR was taken from a man aged 25-40 years with COVID-19, enrolled during active disease. This rearrangement joins TRBV7-9 to TRBJ2-7; D is undetermined. The CDR3 sequence: CASSLVVPPYEQYF. The CDR3 DNA reads TGTGCCAGCAGCTTAGTCGTCCCCCCCTACGAGCAGTACTTC.